The 29 T cell receptor beta chains presented below share a single source sample, sequenced in a study of T cells in Graves' hyperthyroidism and ophthalmopathy. Amplified regions were TCR beta CDR3 sequences from RNA transcripts. With the HTBI primer set, the TCR CDR3 went through a first round of RT-PCR. A single record per CDR3 protein comes from TCRdb applying MiXCR to the multiplex PCR reads. The table lists 700,000 to 850,000 distinct CDR3 sequences, around 40% of them singletons. The sequenced material came from blood. The receptors were sampled from a woman in her thirties or forties with Graves' hyperthyroidism.

This sequence joins TRBV29-1 and TRBJ2-7, with 9 bases identical to TRBD2. J gave up 7 bases and V 2 bases, and 12 bases lay outside the gene matches. The CDR3 has 15 residues. Germline loops: CDR1 SQVTM, CDR2 ANQGSEA. In DNA, the CDR3 is TGCAGCGTTGAAACTAGCGGGTTCTCCTACAATGAGCAGTACTTC. Translating gives CSVETSGFSYNEQYF.

There are many counts of this clonotype. The chain couples TRBV19 to TRBJ2-7, with 7 bases aligning to TRBD2. The CDR3 totals 14 residues. Unmatched junction bases numbered 6, after V lost 4 bases and J lost 3 bases. Per germline, CDR1 LNHDA and CDR2 SQIVND (reference sequence). CDR3 loop: CASSRSSGYYEQYF. The CDR3 DNA is TGTGCCAGTAGTAGGTCTAGCGGTTACTACGAGCAGTACTTC.

V gene TRBV2 combines with J gene TRBJ2-7; 8 bases match TRBD2. The CDR3 covers 11 residues. Germline CDR1 is SNHLY and CDR2 is FYNNEI. The ends lost 4 bases at V and 11 bases at J; junction bases unmatched: 4. CDR3 in amino acids: CASSGGTRKYF. CDR3 in DNA: TGTGCCAGCAGTGGGGGGACTAGGAAGTACTTC.

A note on this clonotype: Germline and junction disagree at one end, which may indicate a read error. This chain uses TRBV11-2 with TRBJ1-1; TRBD1 matches 7 bases. Germline V CDR1 and CDR2: SGHAT, FQNNGV. The length of the CDR3 is 14 residues. CDR3 sequence: CASSETTGLTEAFF. The CDR3, as DNA: TGCGCCAGCAGCGAAACGACAGGGCTCACTGAAGCTTTCTTT. The full variable domain, in which reference TRBV11-2 and TRBJ1-1 provide the parts outside the CDR3, is EAGVAQSPRYKIIEKRQSVAFWCNPISGHATLYWYQQILGQGPKLLIQFQNNGVVDDSQLPKDRFSAERLKGVDSTLKIQPAKLEDSAVYLCASSETTGLTEAFFGQGTRLTVV.

Comments on this clonotype: Possible read error: a much larger clone is one base away. This chain links TRBV2 with TRBJ2-2; TRBD2 aligns across 7 bases. Germline V CDR1 and CDR2: SNHLY, FYNNEI. The CDR3 length is 13 residues. CDR3 amino acids: CASSVQDGGGLFF. CDR3 DNA sequence: TGTGCCAGCAGTGTTCAGGACGGCGGGGGGCTGTTTTTT.

The chain carries TRBV4-3 and TRBJ1-1; a possible D gene is TRBD1 (6 bases). Germline CDR1 reads LGHNA; CDR2 reads YSLEER. This CDR3 is built from 15 residues. V was trimmed by 3 bases and J by 5 bases, leaving 16 bases between them. CDR3 amino acids: CASSQARTAATEAFF. The CDR3 nucleotides read TGCGCCAGCAGCCAGGCCCGGACAGCGGCGACTGAAGCTTTCTTT.

This clonotype was recorded a few times. One junction end does not reproduce the germline sequence, and a read error may be involved. The CDR3 region has the DNA TGTGCCAGCAGTTCCCTCCCAGTGTACACCTACGAGCAGTACTTC. Protein: CASSSLPVYTYEQYF. The gene calls are TRBV24-1 and TRBJ2-7, with D uncertain. The CDR3 has 15 amino acids. The germline V gene encodes CDR1 KGHDR and CDR2 SFDVKD.

The DNA of the CDR3 is TGTGCCAGCAGAGAGACTACAGGTGATCTAGCTTTCTTT. This sequence encodes CASRETTGDLAFF. The V call is TRBV6-5, the J call TRBJ1-1, with TRBD1 as a possible D gene (5 bases). CDR1 and CDR2 (germline): MNHEY, SVGAGI. This CDR3 is 13 amino acids long. Trimming cost V 6 bases and J 10 bases, with 18 bases left between them.

Remarks on this clonotype: A read error is possible here, since a much larger clone lies one base away. This chain links TRBV10-2 with TRBJ1-5; no clear D. CDR1 and CDR2 (germline): WSHSY, SAAADI. This CDR3 has 13 residues. DNA of the CDR3: TGTGCCAGCAGCGGACGGTACGGCCAGCCCCAGCATTTT. This translates into CASSGRYGQPQHF.

V is TRBV10-3 and J is TRBJ2-2; TRBD1 matches 9 bases. From germline, CDR1 is ENHRY and CDR2 SYGVKD. This CDR3 spans 14 amino acids. V trimming: 6 bases; J trimming: 7 bases; junction bases outside the gene matches: 6. The CDR3 DNA reads TGTGCCATCAGGGGTTGGGACAGGGACGGGGAGCTGTTTTTT. This codes for CAIRGWDRDGELFF.

V usage is TRBV6-5 and J usage is TRBJ1-4; possibly TRBD1 for D (6 bases). The CDR3 runs 12 residues. Trimming took 8 bases from V and 8 from J, leaving 12 bases between them. Germline CDR1 reads MNHEY; CDR2 reads SVGAGI. As DNA, the CDR3 is TGTGCCAGCGGGGACACCGGGGAAAAACTGTTTTTT. Translation: CASGDTGEKLFF.

This chain joins TRBV12-3 or TRBV12-4 and TRBJ1-2; 9 bases map to TRBD1. The CDR3 length is 13 residues. V was clipped by 7 bases and J by 10 bases; unmatched bases: 10. The CDR3 here is CASTNSGTGNYTF. The CDR3 bases are TGTGCCAGCACGAACTCCGGGACAGGGAACTACACCTTC.

The CDR3: CASSFSGGYNSPLHF. The CDR3 bases are TGCGCCAGCAGCTTTTCAGGGGGGTACAATTCACCCCTCCACTTT. The genes are TRBV5-1 and TRBJ1-6, with 7 bases aligning to TRBD1. V dropped 2 bases and J dropped 7; count of bases not matched to a gene: 6. Germline-derived CDR1 and CDR2 are SGHRS and YFSETQ. The CDR3 runs to 15 residues.

The CDR3 region has the DNA TGTGCCAGCAGAATAGCGGGAGCCCGTTACGAGCAGTACTTC. This translates into CASRIAGARYEQYF. The chain recombines TRBV7-9 with TRBJ2-7, with 9 positions matching TRBD2. The germline CDR1 and CDR2 sequences are SEHNR and FQNEAQ (reference sequence). J was trimmed by 4 bases and V by 6 bases; bases with no gene match: 7. This CDR3 comprises 14 residues.

This clonotype was seen at least ten times. The rearrangement links TRBV20-1 to TRBJ1-2; a possible D gene is TRBD1 (5 bases). The CDR3 is 12 residues long. Germline V gene lookup returns CDR1 DFQATT and CDR2 SNEGSKA (reference sequence). The V end lost 2 bases, the J end lost 3 bases, and 7 bases lay between the germline ends. CDR3 region: CSARRDDYGYTF. CDR3 sequence (DNA): TGCAGTGCTAGACGGGACGACTATGGCTACACCTTC.

To note about this clonotype: A read error may be the cause here, since a much bigger clone is one base away. The V gene is TRBV11-2, the J gene TRBJ1-2, with D perhaps matching TRBD1 (5 bases). V was shortened by 5 bases and J by 4 bases, with 11 bases between the two germline ends. Per germline, CDR1 SGHAT and CDR2 FQNNGV. This CDR3 is built from 13 residues. The CDR3 region is CASSRGPGYGYTF. CDR3 bases: TGTGCCAGCAGCCGGGGACCGGGCTATGGCTACACCTTC.

V usage is TRBV20-1 and J usage is TRBJ1-1; D gene uncertain. V shed 1 base and J shed 3 bases, with 15 bases lying between them. The CDR3 sequence is 15 residues long. The V gene's germline CDR1 is DFQATT and CDR2 SNEGSKA (reference sequence). CDR3 loop: CSARVAGLVDTEAFF. The CDR3 region has the DNA TGCAGTGCTAGAGTGGCGGGATTGGTCGACACTGAAGCTTTCTTT.

The chain carries TRBV10-3 and TRBJ2-2; maybe TRBD1 (5 bases). Germline assignment: CDR1 ENHRY and CDR2 SYGVKD. V gave up 6 bases and J gave up 5 bases, with 13 bases separating them. CDR3 size: 14 residues. CDR3 in DNA: TGTGCCATCAGGAACGCACCAGGGACCGGGGAGCTGTTTTTT. Protein: CAIRNAPGTGELFF.

DNA of the CDR3: TGTGCCAGCAGTTTTTGGGATAACCCCTACGAGCAGTACTTC. Protein: CASSFWDNPYEQYF. V usage is TRBV7-9 and J usage is TRBJ2-7; D is unclear. Germline CDR1 reads SEHNR; CDR2 reads FQNEAQ (reference sequence). This CDR3 spans 14 amino acids. V gave up 6 bases and J gave up 2 bases, with 14 bases separating them.

This clonotype came up once. The rearrangement links TRBV6-5 to TRBJ2-7; 7 bases align to TRBD2. The germline V gene has CDR1 MNHEY and CDR2 SVGAGI. V lost 2 bases to trimming and J lost 3 bases; unmatched junction nucleotides: 16. The CDR3 loop spans 18 amino acids. CDR3 in DNA: TGTGCCAGCAGTTACCCGACCGGAGCTGGGCGGGAGAACTACGAGCAGTACTTC. This gives the protein CASSYPTGAGRENYEQYF.

The V gene is TRBV5-1, the J gene TRBJ2-5, with TRBD2 matching over 8 bases. Germline V gene data show CDR1 as SGHRS and CDR2 as YFSETQ. The junction had 8 bases not matched to a gene; V was cut back by 4 bases and J by 0 bases. This CDR3 has 16 amino acids. The CDR3 coding sequence is TGCGCCAGCAGCCTGGCTACGGGAGGGAACCAAGAGACCCAGTACTTC. Amino acids: CASSLATGGNQETQYF.

This chain uses TRBV7-2 with TRBJ2-7; 7 bases agree with TRBD2. Germline trimming cut 5 bases from V and 2 bases from J; bases unmatched to any gene: 9. The CDR3 extends over 15 amino acids. Germline CDR1 is SGHTA and CDR2 is FQGNSA. Written as DNA, the CDR3 is TGTGCCAGCAGCAACCCCATTCTAGCGGCCTACGAGCAGTACTTC. Its translation: CASSNPILAAYEQYF. The whole variable domain, filled in from reference TRBV7-2 and TRBJ2-7, reads GAGVSQSPSNKVTEKGKDVELRCDPISGHTALYWYRQSLGQGLEFLIYFQGNSAPDKSGLPSDRFSAERTGGSVSTLTIQRTQQEDSAVYLCASSNPILAAYEQYFGPGTRLTVT.

This clonotype showed up many times. The chain joins TRBV20-1 to TRBJ2-5, with D tentatively TRBD2 (5 bases). Germline V gene data show CDR1 as DFQATT and CDR2 as SNEGSKA (reference sequence). This CDR3 has 14 residues. The V gene lost 0 bases and the J gene lost 5 bases, with 13 bases spanning the gap. CDR3 sequence (DNA): TGCAGTGCTAGAGATAGCCTGGGCGGGGAGACCCAGTACTTC. This gives the protein CSARDSLGGETQYF.

V and J are TRBV11-3 and TRBJ1-1; D call uncertain. Germline V gene data show CDR1 as SGHNT and CDR2 as YENEEA. This CDR3 is 15 amino acids long. Between the trimmed V and J ends, which lost 2 bases and 0 bases, there was a span of 10 bases. The CDR3 DNA reads as TGTGCCAGCAGCTTAAGGGAGACGGTGAACACTGAAGCTTTCTTT. Protein product: CASSLRETVNTEAFF.

The sample holds a few counts of this clonotype. This chain connects TRBV5-1 to TRBJ2-5, with D hard to call. The CDR3 consists of 14 residues. Germline lookup yields CDR1 SGHRS and CDR2 YFSETQ. The V end lost 5 bases, the J end lost 4 bases, and 15 bases lay between the germline ends. The CDR3 DNA sequence: TGCGCCAGCAGTCCTGGGCTACAGAGAGAGACCCAGTACTTC. It encodes CASSPGLQRETQYF.

This chain joins TRBV2 and TRBJ2-6; no clear D gene. The CDR3 is made up of 15 amino acids. Germline V gives CDR1 SNHLY, CDR2 FYNNEI. Trimming took off 3 bases at V and 4 bases at J, with 10 bases between the two ends. In DNA form, the CDR3 reads TGTGCCAGCAGTGAGGGCCCCCCGGGGGCCAACGTCCTGACTTTC. This encodes CASSEGPPGANVLTF.

V and J are TRBV20-1 and TRBJ2-5; TRBD2 aligns across 10 bases. The germline CDR1 and CDR2 sequences are DFQATT and SNEGSKA (reference sequence). Trimming took 1 base from V and 3 from J; bases not matched to a gene: 8. The CDR3 consists of 16 residues. The CDR3 here is CSARGGALAGKETQYF. CDR3 DNA: TGCAGTGCTAGAGGAGGTGCACTAGCGGGGAAAGAGACCCAGTACTTC.

This clonotype showed up many times. V and J are TRBV10-3 and TRBJ2-2, with D possibly TRBD1 on 6 matching bases. This CDR3 region has 17 residues. Trimming shortened V by 5 bases and J by 1 base, and 17 bases separated the two germline ends. Germline CDR1 is ENHRY and CDR2 is SYGVKD. CDR3 sequence: CAISQLTGTRNTGELFF. The CDR3, as DNA: TGTGCCATCAGTCAGCTTACCGGGACACGGAACACCGGGGAGCTGTTTTTT.

The chain carries TRBV7-3 and TRBJ2-2; D might be TRBD1 (7 bases). Per the germline V gene, CDR1 is SGHTA and CDR2 is FQGTGA. The CDR3 length is 16 residues. The V end lost 4 bases, the J end lost 6 bases, and 18 bases lay between the germline ends. The CDR3 spells CASSSGGGGVAGELFF. CDR3 bases: TGTGCCAGCAGCTCGGGCGGAGGGGGCGTAGCCGGGGAGCTGTTTTTT.